The 24 T cell receptor beta chains given below trace back to one sample, sequenced in a study of T cell responses to AZD1222 COVID-19 vaccine. Clones were sequenced by immunoSEQ multiplex PCR, and TCRdb holds only the in-frame ones, with some missing. The sample holds 100,000 to 150,000 clones; around 90% are singletons and the top ten take roughly 1.4%. The sample in question was peripheral blood, obtained on day 0 of AZD1222 vaccination. These TCRs come from an adult in good health.

This chain links TRBV27 with TRBJ2-1; 8 bases agree with TRBD2. Germline loops: CDR1 MNHEY, CDR2 SMNVEV (reference sequence). CDR3 size: 15 residues. Trimming at V came to 5 bases and at J to 7 bases, leaving 10 bases not matched to a gene. CDR3 residues: CASSDRAGVWNEQFF. The CDR3 region has the DNA TGTGCCAGCAGTGACAGAGCGGGAGTGTGGAATGAGCAGTTCTTC.

The rearrangement joins TRBV6-5 to TRBJ2-3; no clear D gene. Germline V gene sequence: CDR1 MNHEY, CDR2 SVGAGI. The CDR3 has 13 residues. V lost 3 bases and J 6 bases, leaving 10 bases between the germline ends. The CDR3: CASSYVLSDTQYF. CDR3 DNA sequence: TGTGCCAGCAGTTATGTTTTGAGTGATACGCAGTATTTT.

This clone showed up just a few times. The DNA of the CDR3 is TGTGCCAGCAGACCAGACGGTCAGCCCCAGCATTTT. It encodes CASRPDGQPQHF. J is TRBJ1-5 and V is TRBV28; D not resolved. The CDR3 has 12 residues. Trimming shortened V by 6 bases and J by 6 bases, and 9 bases separated the two germline ends. CDR1 is MDHEN, CDR2 SYDVKM, per germline.

The chain is built from TRBV5-1 and TRBJ2-5, with TRBD2 identical over 9 bases. Germline-derived CDR1 and CDR2 are SGHRS and YFSETQ. The CDR3 has 15 residues. J lost 3 bases, V lost 3 bases, and 6 bases had no gene match. This CDR3 is CASSSSAGGEETQYF. DNA for the CDR3: TGCGCCAGCAGCTCGTCAGCGGGAGGTGAAGAGACCCAGTACTTC.

This chain uses TRBV18 with TRBJ2-7; no clear D gene. Germline CDR1 and CDR2: KGHSH and LQKENI. Trimming shortened V by 9 bases and J by 4 bases, and 16 bases separated the two germline ends. The CDR3 extends over 13 amino acids. Here the CDR3 DNA reads TGTGCCAGTTCCCAAGGCCCCTTATACGAGCAGTACTTC. This sequence encodes CASSQGPLYEQYF.

The gene calls are TRBV18 and TRBJ2-7; D is perhaps TRBD1 (6 bases). The CDR3 has 14 amino acids. Trimming removed 0 bases from V and 5 bases from J, with 11 bases in between. Germline values: CDR1 KGHSH, CDR2 LQKENI. The DNA of the CDR3 is TGTGCCAGCTCACCACCAGACAGGATCGACGAGCAGTACTTC. Translated: CASSPPDRIDEQYF.

The rearrangement joins TRBV6-2 or TRBV6-3 to TRBJ2-3; tentative D call: TRBD2 (6 bases). CDR3 size: 15 residues. The V and J ends lost 2 bases and 1 base respectively, with 10 bases between them. The germline CDR1 and CDR2 sequences are MNHEY and SVGEGT. The CDR3 loop reads CASSYLGGRTDTQYF. The CDR3 DNA sequence: TGTGCCAGCAGTTACCTCGGGGGACGCACAGATACGCAGTATTTT.

This clone was detected once. The rearrangement joins TRBV6-5 to TRBJ2-5; D is ambiguous. Germline assignment: CDR1 MNHEY and CDR2 SVGAGI. The V end was cut by 0 bases, the J end by 4 bases, with 15 bases between. This CDR3 is built from 16 residues. The CDR3 DNA reads as TGTGCCAGCAGTTACTCTGTCTCCCACGGGCGAGAGACCCAGTACTTC. Residues: CASSYSVSHGRETQYF.

V usage is TRBV3-1 (or the pseudogene TRBV3-2) and J usage is TRBJ2-7, with 8 bases lining up with TRBD1. Trimming cost V 1 base and J 2 bases; bases outside gene matches: 4. The V gene's germline CDR1 is LGHDT and CDR2 YNNKEL (reference sequence). The CDR3 sequence is 15 residues long. For the CDR3, the DNA is TGTGCCAGCAGCCAAGTGAGCAGGGGGCCCTACGAGCAGTACTTC. Its translation is CASSQVSRGPYEQYF.

V gene TRBV27 combines with J gene TRBJ2-1, with D possibly TRBD2 on 7 matching bases. Trimming pared 6 bases from V and 9 bases from J, leaving 18 bases between. CDR1 and CDR2 (germline): MNHEY, SMNVEV (reference sequence). The CDR3 runs to 14 residues. The CDR3 DNA follows: TGTGCCAGCAGCCGCCTCGGGGAGGGGGGTGAGCAGTTCTTC. It translates to CASSRLGEGGEQFF.

V and J are TRBV18 and TRBJ1-1; TRBD1 matches 7 bases. CDR1 is KGHSH and CDR2 is LQKENI in the germline V gene. The length of the CDR3 is 15 residues. V shed 6 bases, J shed 3 bases, and the junction held 10 bases outside the gene matches. The CDR3, as DNA: TGTGCCAGCTCGGAGAGACAGGGTGCGGACACTGAAGCTTTCTTT. Its translation is CASSERQGADTEAFF.

The chain links TRBV24-1 to TRBJ2-1, with 8 bases lining up with TRBD2. The CDR3 consists of 17 residues. Germline V CDR1 and CDR2: KGHDR, SFDVKD. Trimming cost V 5 bases and J 3 bases; bases outside gene matches: 11. CDR3 sequence: CATSGTRGSGGYNEQFF. The CDR3 nucleotides read TGTGCCACCAGTGGTACTCGCGGGAGCGGGGGCTACAATGAGCAGTTCTTC.

The genes are TRBV6-5 and TRBJ1-1; D is unresolved. V dropped 6 bases and J dropped 5 bases, with 7 bases sitting between them. The CDR3 runs to 11 residues. Germline V gene lookup returns CDR1 MNHEY and CDR2 SVGAGI. The CDR3 DNA reads TGTGCCAGCAGATTAGCAACTGAAGCTTTCTTT. Its protein is CASRLATEAFF.

The CDR3 spells CASSSPTGGAETQYF. The CDR3 DNA reads TGTGCCAGCAGCTCTCCGACAGGGGGCGCGGAGACCCAGTACTTC. The chain uses TRBV7-2 and TRBJ2-5; 10 bases are shared with TRBD1. Germline V CDR1 and CDR2: SGHTA, FQGNSA. V gave up 4 bases and J gave up 5 bases; unmatched junction bases: 7. There are 15 residues in the CDR3.

The rearrangement uses TRBV19 and TRBJ1-5; D is ambiguous. Germline assignment: CDR1 LNHDA and CDR2 SQIVND (reference sequence). The CDR3 has 15 amino acids. V lost 0 bases and J lost 5, with 11 bases in between. The CDR3 region is CASSIEGRTYQPQHF. The CDR3 bases are TGTGCCAGTAGTATAGAGGGCAGGACCTATCAGCCCCAGCATTTT.

The chain joins TRBV6-5 to TRBJ2-5, with 13 bases aligning to TRBD2. Looked up from germline, CDR1 is MNHEY and CDR2 is SVGAGI. V was pared by 6 bases and J by 4 bases, with 2 bases of the junction left unmatched. This CDR3 is built from 14 residues. CDR3 residues: CASRGLAGVETQYF. The CDR3 nucleotides are TGTGCCAGCAGAGGACTAGCGGGAGTAGAGACCCAGTACTTC.

The J gene is TRBJ2-7, the V gene TRBV28; D is possibly TRBD1 (6 bases). V shed 6 bases and J shed 0 bases, with 15 bases lying between them. Germline values: CDR1 MDHEN, CDR2 SYDVKM. This CDR3 is built from 15 residues. The CDR3 loop is CASSSGTPLSYEQYF. CDR3 in DNA: TGTGCCAGCAGCTCAGGGACACCGCTCTCCTACGAGCAGTACTTC.

J is TRBJ1-5 and V is TRBV19; 11 bases agree with TRBD1. The junction had 3 bases not matched to a gene; V was cut back by 5 bases and J by 6 bases. The germline V gene has CDR1 LNHDA and CDR2 SQIVND (reference sequence). The CDR3 has 14 residues. CDR3 loop: CASSGGTGGQPQHF. CDR3 DNA: TGTGCCAGTAGTGGGGGGACAGGGGGTCAGCCCCAGCATTTT.

This clone was found once. V and J are TRBV5-8 and TRBJ1-2; no firm D call. V dropped 1 base and J dropped 5 bases, with 6 bases sitting between them. Germline V gives CDR1 SGHTS, CDR2 YDEGEE. CDR3 length: 12 amino acids. The CDR3 region has the DNA TGTGCCAGCAGCTTGTGGGCTTATGGCTACACCTTC. Translated, it gives CASSLWAYGYTF.

The chain is built from TRBV3-1 (or the pseudogene TRBV3-2) and TRBJ1-2; D is undetermined. The germline CDR1 and CDR2 sequences are LGHDT and YNNKEL (reference sequence). V was trimmed by 3 bases and J by 8 bases, leaving 10 bases between them. The CDR3 totals 12 residues. The CDR3 coding sequence is TGTGCCAGCAGCCAGGACTACTTCGGCTACACCTTC. Translated: CASSQDYFGYTF.

This sequence joins TRBV7-2 and TRBJ2-7; 9 bases fit TRBD1. Germline values: CDR1 SGHTA, CDR2 FQGNSA. V lost 1 base to trimming and J lost 0 bases; unmatched junction nucleotides: 1. The length of the CDR3 is 15 residues. Here the CDR3 DNA reads TGTGCCAGCAGCTTAGAGACAGGGGGCTCCTACGAGCAGTACTTC. Amino acids: CASSLETGGSYEQYF. Full variable domain (missing parts from reference TRBV7-2 and TRBJ2-7): GAGVSQSPSNKVTEKGKDVELRCDPISGHTALYWYRQSLGQGLEFLIYFQGNSAPDKSGLPSDRFSAERTGGSVSTLTIQRTQQEDSAVYLCASSLETGGSYEQYFGPGTRLTVT.

The chain links TRBV14 to TRBJ2-1; D may be TRBD2 (6 bases). The CDR3 is made up of 14 amino acids. Germline CDR1 SGHDN, CDR2 FVKESK. V shed 0 bases and J shed 9 bases, with 12 bases lying between them. Written as DNA, the CDR3 is TGTGCCAGCAGCCAAGATCCTATGGGACTTGAGCAGTTCTTC. Its protein product is CASSQDPMGLEQFF.

The chain recombines TRBV2 with TRBJ2-1; either TRBD1 or TRBD2 may supply D (5 bases each). The CDR3 has 15 amino acids. V lost 8 bases to trimming and J lost 6 bases, with 20 bases between them. Germline CDR1 SNHLY, CDR2 FYNNEI. CDR3 amino acids: CASSIVGTRGNEQFF. The CDR3 bases are TGTGCCAGCTCAATTGTTGGGACCCGGGGCAATGAGCAGTTCTTC.

The V and J genes are TRBV19 and TRBJ2-1; D is perhaps TRBD2 (5 bases). The germline V and J ends were trimmed by 4 bases and 7 bases, with 8 bases remaining between them. Germline-derived CDR1 and CDR2 are LNHDA and SQIVND (reference sequence). The CDR3 length is 12 residues. The CDR3 protein is CASSKPGNEQFF. The CDR3 DNA reads as TGTGCCAGTAGTAAGCCGGGGAATGAGCAGTTCTTC.